These T cell receptor beta chains were read from a single sample in a study of blood T cell repertoires in COVID-19. The data were produced by immunoSEQ multiplex PCR, yet TCRdb's version contains in-frame clones alone and is incomplete. The sample lists about 59,000 clones; roughly 87% were seen once. The source material was peripheral blood. The receptor set was obtained from a man older than 75 in a cohort sampled during active COVID-19. Each CDR3 is given with its conserved first and last residue. The order of the fields is clone size, V gene, D gene, J gene, CDR3 protein, CDR3 DNA. A D gene is named only where the DNA matches it firmly. Some rows have no size entry. The others give once, few or many, or a class for an expanded clone.

clone size: NA; V gene: TRBV30; D gene: NA; J gene: TRBJ2-2; CDR3 protein: CAWSTLRSTGELFF; CDR3 DNA: TGTGCCTGGAGTACTCTGAGGAGCACCGGGGAGCTGTTTTTT
clone size: NA; V gene: TRBV6-5; D gene: NA; J gene: TRBJ1-1; CDR3 protein: CASSFNRNTEAFF; CDR3 DNA: TGTGCCAGCAGTTTCAACAGGAACACTGAAGCTTTCTTT
clone size: NA; V gene: TRBV10-3; D gene: NA; J gene: TRBJ2-1; CDR3 protein: CAISESPYNEQFF; CDR3 DNA: TGTGCCATCAGTGAGTCCCCTTACAATGAGCAGTTCTTC
clone size: NA; V gene: TRBV7-9; D gene: TRBD2; J gene: TRBJ2-1; CDR3 protein: CATRRAGAYNEQFF; CDR3 DNA: TGTGCCACCAGGCGAGCGGGGGCTTACAATGAGCAGTTCTTC
clone size: NA; V gene: TRBV29-1; D gene: NA; J gene: TRBJ1-5; CDR3 protein: CSVGGEWNQPQHF; CDR3 DNA: TGCAGCGTTGGCGGGGAGTGGAATCAGCCCCAGCATTTT
clone size: NA; V gene: TRBV7-2; D gene: TRBD1; J gene: TRBJ2-5; CDR3 protein: CASSADRVETQYF; CDR3 DNA: TGTGCCAGCAGCGCGGACAGGGTAGAGACCCAGTACTTC
clone size: NA; V gene: TRBV12-3/TRBV12-4; D gene: NA; J gene: TRBJ2-5; CDR3 protein: CASSLTRETQYF; CDR3 DNA: TGTGCCAGCAGTTTGACCAGGGAGACCCAGTACTTC
clone size: NA; V gene: TRBV11-2; D gene: NA; J gene: TRBJ2-1; CDR3 protein: CASSLPSENEQFF; CDR3 DNA: TGTGCCAGCAGCTTACCTAGCGAGAATGAGCAGTTCTTC
clone size: NA; V gene: TRBV6-5; D gene: NA; J gene: TRBJ1-2; CDR3 protein: CASSYSLQMAGYTF; CDR3 DNA: TGTGCCAGCAGTTACTCGTTACAGATGGCTGGCTACACCTTC
clone size: NA; V gene: TRBV7-8; D gene: TRBD1; J gene: TRBJ1-1; CDR3 protein: CASSIRGQGASEAFF; CDR3 DNA: TGTGCCAGCAGTATTAGGGGACAGGGGGCTAGTGAAGCTTTCTTT
clone size: NA; V gene: TRBV7-3; D gene: NA; J gene: TRBJ2-3; CDR3 protein: CASSLKGDSYTDTQYF; CDR3 DNA: TGTGCCAGCAGCTTAAAAGGGGACTCTTACACAGATACGCAGTATTTT
clone size: NA; V gene: TRBV4-1; D gene: NA; J gene: TRBJ1-2; CDR3 protein: CASSQVADGNYGYTF; CDR3 DNA: TGCGCCAGCAGCCAAGTAGCAGACGGGAACTATGGCTACACCTTC
clone size: NA; V gene: TRBV20-1; D gene: NA; J gene: TRBJ2-1; CDR3 protein: CSASYNAQFF; CDR3 DNA: TGCAGTGCTAGCTATAATGCGCAGTTCTTC
clone size: few; V gene: TRBV4-1; D gene: NA; J gene: TRBJ1-6; CDR3 protein: CASSQAGDSPLHF; CDR3 DNA: TGCGCCAGCAGCCAAGCAGGGGATTCACCCCTCCACTTT
clone size: few; V gene: TRBV5-4; D gene: NA; J gene: TRBJ1-1; CDR3 protein: CASSPNFRGEAFF; CDR3 DNA: TGTGCCAGCAGCCCAAACTTCAGGGGAGAAGCTTTCTTT
clone size: few; V gene: TRBV29-1; D gene: NA; J gene: TRBJ1-5; CDR3 protein: CSVQERVGQPQHF; CDR3 DNA: TGCAGCGTCCAGGAGCGGGTTGGGCAGCCCCAGCATTTT
clone size: NA; V gene: TRBV29-1; D gene: TRBD2; J gene: TRBJ2-1; CDR3 protein: CSVQAGGPNEQFF; CDR3 DNA: TGCAGCGTTCAAGCGGGGGGACCAAATGAGCAGTTCTTC
clone size: NA; V gene: TRBV9; D gene: TRBD2; J gene: TRBJ2-5; CDR3 protein: CASSPSGREETQYF; CDR3 DNA: TGTGCCAGCAGCCCTAGCGGGAGGGAAGAGACCCAGTACTTC
clone size: NA; V gene: TRBV30; D gene: NA; J gene: TRBJ1-1; CDR3 protein: CAWSTKTAEAFF; CDR3 DNA: TGTGCCTGGAGTACTAAGACCGCTGAAGCTTTCTTT
clone size: NA; V gene: TRBV7-2; D gene: NA; J gene: TRBJ2-5; CDR3 protein: CASSLAASRSPRAQYF; CDR3 DNA: TGTGCCAGCAGCTTAGCGGCGAGCAGATCCCCCCGGGCCCAGTACTTC
clone size: NA; V gene: TRBV30; D gene: TRBD1; J gene: TRBJ2-7; CDR3 protein: CAWARDRGYEQYF; CDR3 DNA: TGTGCCTGGGCAAGGGACAGGGGTTACGAGCAGTACTTC
clone size: NA; V gene: TRBV20-1; D gene: TRBD2; J gene: TRBJ2-2; CDR3 protein: CSASRAGGVAGELFF; CDR3 DNA: TGCAGTGCTAGTCGGGCGGGGGGCGTGGCCGGGGAGCTGTTTTTT
clone size: NA; V gene: TRBV19; D gene: TRBD2; J gene: TRBJ2-7; CDR3 protein: CASSIRLAGPYEQYF; CDR3 DNA: TGTGCCAGTAGTATCCGACTAGCGGGCCCCTACGAGCAGTACTTC
clone size: NA; V gene: TRBV10-1; D gene: NA; J gene: TRBJ2-7; CDR3 protein: CASSDSNQGYEQYF; CDR3 DNA: TGCGCCAGCAGTGACTCAAACCAGGGCTACGAGCAGTACTTC
clone size: NA; V gene: TRBV18; D gene: TRBD1; J gene: TRBJ1-1; CDR3 protein: CASSLDRVNTEAFF; CDR3 DNA: TGTGCCAGCTCCCTGGACAGGGTAAACACTGAAGCTTTCTTT